Below are 28 T cell receptor beta chains sequenced from a single sample in a study of T-cell reconstitution after alpha-beta-depleted transplantation in children. A library of TCRbeta sequences, prepared with unique molecular identifiers, was generated. TCRdb re-analysed the PCR reads in MiXCR, keeping a single row per CDR3 protein. The table lists 400,000 to 500,000 distinct CDR3 sequences, roughly 11% of them singletons. This sample comprised PBMCs from the stem cell graft donor, obtained from the stem cell graft. The receptors shown here come from a human donor who donated a stem cell graft to a child with acute myeloid leukemia.

This clonotype turned up a few times. The rearrangement links TRBV15 to TRBJ1-2; D is perhaps TRBD1 (5 bases). This CDR3 spans 15 amino acids. Trimming took 0 bases from V and 4 from J, leaving 12 bases between them. Germline CDR1 and CDR2: LNHNV and YYDKDF (reference sequence). The CDR3, as DNA: TGTGCCACCAGCAGAGATCAAGGGGTGGGCTATGGCTACACCTTC. Its translation is CATSRDQGVGYGYTF.

This chain uses TRBV30 with TRBJ2-3, with 11 bases identical to TRBD1. The CDR3 runs 15 residues. Germline trimming cut 0 bases from V and 5 bases from J; bases unmatched to any gene: 4. Germline lookup yields CDR1 GTSNPN and CDR2 SVGIG (reference sequence). The CDR3 DNA reads as TGTGCCTGGAGTGTAGGACAGGGGGCCGGAGATACGCAGTATTTT. This codes for CAWSVGQGAGDTQYF.

The genes are TRBV7-6 and TRBJ1-5, with TRBD1 matching over 9 bases. Germline assignment: CDR1 SGHVS and CDR2 FNYEAQ. The CDR3 runs to 14 residues. CDR3 amino acids: CKRCGTGKGQPQHF. The CDR3 DNA sequence: TGTAAACGCTGCGGGACAGGGAAGGGTCAGCCCCAGCATTTT.

The sample holds many counts of this clonotype. The chain recombines TRBV20-1 with TRBJ2-1; 13 bases are shared with TRBD2. Germline lookup yields CDR1 DFQATT and CDR2 SNEGSKA (reference sequence). V lost 6 bases to trimming and J lost 2 bases; unmatched junction nucleotides: 7. The CDR3 sequence is 16 residues long. The CDR3 region is CSAFRTSGGTYNEQFF. In DNA, the CDR3 is TGCAGTGCGTTCCGGACTAGCGGGGGTACCTACAATGAGCAGTTCTTC.

The table lists this clonotype with a few counts. V usage is TRBV20-1 and J usage is TRBJ2-7, with D maybe TRBD1 (5 bases). V was trimmed by 7 bases and J by 4 bases, leaving 17 bases between them. The germline V gene has CDR1 DFQATT and CDR2 SNEGSKA (reference sequence). The CDR3 extends over 13 amino acids. CDR3 loop: CSVRTGGLYEQYF. CDR3 DNA: TGCAGTGTCCGTACAGGTGGGCTTTACGAGCAGTACTTC.

This clonotype came up a few times. The chain links TRBV4-2 to TRBJ2-6; no clear D. The CDR3 is 15 amino acids. Trimming removed 0 bases from V and 0 bases from J, with 3 bases in between. Germline V gene lookup returns CDR1 LGHNA and CDR2 YNFKEQ. CDR3 amino acids: CASSQEGSGANVLTF. The CDR3 coding sequence is TGTGCCAGCAGCCAAGAGGGCTCTGGGGCCAACGTCCTGACTTTC.

The chain carries TRBV12-3 or TRBV12-4 and TRBJ2-5, with D perhaps TRBD1 (6 bases). Trimming took 7 bases from V and 2 from J, leaving 11 bases between them. The CDR3 sequence is 13 residues long. The CDR3 protein is CASNTDRQETQYF. The CDR3 region has the DNA TGTGCCAGCAATACGGACAGACAAGAGACCCAGTACTTC.

This clonotype was seen more than once but under ten times. The rearrangement links TRBV9 to TRBJ1-2, with D possibly being TRBD1 (5 bases). The CDR3 length is 18 residues. CDR1 is SGDLS, CDR2 YYNGEE, per germline. V lost 1 base, J lost 2 bases, and 21 bases lay in between. The CDR3 DNA is TGTGCCAGCAGCGTATTCAGGGACCCTTCACCGGCCAACTATGGCTACACCTTC. Translating gives CASSVFRDPSPANYGYTF.

This clonotype has only a few counts. The rearrangement joins TRBV6-2 or TRBV6-3 to TRBJ2-3, with D maybe TRBD2 (5 bases). CDR1 is MNHEY and CDR2 is SVGEGT in the germline V gene. V was trimmed by 7 bases and J by 1 base, leaving 21 bases between them. The CDR3 totals 17 residues. The CDR3 DNA follows: TGTGCCAGCACGGCCTCACCTTTCCTGAGGGGCACAGATACGCAGTATTTT. As protein: CASTASPFLRGTDTQYF.

This clonotype has at least ten counts. V and J are TRBV7-2 and TRBJ1-5; D not certain. CDR1 is SGHTA and CDR2 is FQGNSA in the germline V gene. The CDR3 has 14 amino acids. V was trimmed by 4 bases and J by 2 bases, leaving 9 bases between them. CDR3 DNA sequence: TGTGCCAGCAGCTCCACCTCGGGCAATCAGCCCCAGCATTTT. This sequence encodes CASSSTSGNQPQHF.

The rearrangement uses TRBV15 and TRBJ1-1; maybe TRBD1 (5 bases). The V end was cut by 3 bases, the J end by 5 bases, with 16 bases between. Per the germline V gene, CDR1 is LNHNV and CDR2 is YYDKDF (reference sequence). The CDR3 sequence is 15 residues long. The CDR3 loop is CATSSGFKGRTEAFF. The CDR3 nucleotides are TGTGCCACCAGCAGTGGGTTTAAGGGGCGAACTGAAGCTTTCTTT.

This clonotype came up a few times. The genes are TRBV4-1 and TRBJ2-7; D tentatively fits TRBD1 or TRBD2 (6 bases each). CDR1 is MGHRA, CDR2 YSYEKL, per germline. CDR3 length: 13 residues. V was shortened by 4 bases and J by 6 bases, with 13 bases between the two germline ends. The CDR3 DNA follows: TGCGCCAGCAGCCCGTACAGGGACTCCGAGCAGTACTTC. It codes for CASSPYRDSEQYF.

This clonotype was detected a few times. This sequence joins TRBV5-1 and TRBJ1-5; possibly TRBD1 for D (5 bases). CDR1 and CDR2 from the germline V gene are SGHRS and YFSETQ. The CDR3 has 13 residues. V was shortened by 4 bases and J by 5 bases, with 10 bases between the two germline ends. CDR3 nucleotides: TGCGCCAGCAGCGCGGGGGACGATCAGCCCCAGCATTTT. Protein product: CASSAGDDQPQHF. Combining the CDR3 with reference TRBV5-1 and TRBJ1-5 gives the whole variable domain KAGVTQTPRYLIKTRGQQVTLSCSPISGHRSVSWYQQTPGQGLQFLFEYFSETQRNKGNFPGRFSGRQFSNSRSEMNVSTLELGDSALYLCASSAGDDQPQHFGDGTRLSIL.

In its sample, this clonotype was seen a few times. The rearrangement links TRBV9 to TRBJ2-5; D tentatively reads TRBD1 or TRBD2 (5 bases each). V lost 3 bases and J 4 bases, leaving 13 bases between the germline ends. Germline V CDR1 and CDR2: SGDLS, YYNGEE. The CDR3 covers 14 residues. The CDR3 loop is CASSAGTRPETQYF. In nucleotides, the CDR3 is TGTGCCAGCAGCGCGGGGACCCGGCCAGAGACCCAGTACTTC.

The CDR3 DNA is TGTGCCAGCAGCTTGGTGGGTCGGGAGGCGGTCACCGGGGAGCTGTTTTTT. It codes for CASSLVGREAVTGELFF. The genes are TRBV5-6 and TRBJ2-2; TRBD2 aligns across 7 bases. This CDR3 spans 17 amino acids. With V trimmed by 0 bases and J by 4 bases, 9 bases remained unmatched. Germline lookup yields CDR1 SGHDT and CDR2 YYEEEE.

This chain links TRBV7-2 with TRBJ2-3; unclear D gene. V was clipped by 7 bases and J by 0 bases, with 11 bases between them. Germline V lookup: CDR1 SGHTA, CDR2 FQGNSA. The CDR3 runs 14 residues. The CDR3 DNA follows: TGTGCCAGCACCTATGGGCGCAGCACAGATACGCAGTATTTT. The encoded protein is CASTYGRSTDTQYF.

This clonotype was seen only a few times. V usage is TRBV12-3 or TRBV12-4 and J usage is TRBJ2-5; 7 nucleotides line up with TRBD2. This CDR3 region has 14 residues. V lost 3 bases to trimming and J lost 5 bases; unmatched junction nucleotides: 6. This chain's CDR3 is CASSLGGRGETQYF. In DNA form, the CDR3 reads TGTGCCAGCAGTTTGGGAGGGCGCGGGGAGACCCAGTACTTC.

The count of this clonotype is one. This chain connects TRBV4-1 to TRBJ2-7, with 9 nucleotides matching TRBD1. This CDR3 is 15 amino acids long. The germline gives CDR1 MGHRA, CDR2 YSYEKL. V gave up 0 bases and J gave up 2 bases; unmatched junction bases: 2. CDR3 region: CASSQDRDRAYEQYV. The DNA of the CDR3 is TGCGCCAGCAGCCAAGATCGGGACAGGGCCTACGAGCAGTACGTC.

The gene calls are TRBV5-1 and TRBJ1-4, with D unclear. Trimming pared 0 bases from V and 7 bases from J, leaving 7 bases between. Germline values: CDR1 SGHRS, CDR2 YFSETQ. The CDR3 has 13 amino acids. The CDR3 DNA is TGCGCCAGCAGCTTGGAAGGGCCTGAAAAACTGTTTTTT. The encoded protein is CASSLEGPEKLFF. The full variable domain, rest sourced from reference TRBV5-1 and TRBJ1-4, is KAGVTQTPRYLIKTRGQQVTLSCSPISGHRSVSWYQQTPGQGLQFLFEYFSETQRNKGNFPGRFSGRQFSNSRSEMNVSTLELGDSALYLCASSLEGPEKLFFGSGTQLSVL.

This clonotype was seen at least ten times. This chain joins TRBV9 and TRBJ2-1; perhaps TRBD1 as D (6 bases). This CDR3 has 13 residues. Trimming stripped 0 bases from V and 12 bases from J, with 13 bases between. CDR1 SGDLS and CDR2 YYNGEE come from the germline V gene. The CDR3 DNA sequence: TGTGCCAGCAGCGTAGGATTTAAGACAGGGCAGTTCTTC. Its translation: CASSVGFKTGQFF.

The rearrangement joins TRBV20-1 to TRBJ2-1, with TRBD2 matching 11 bases. Trimming cost V 3 bases and J 6 bases; bases outside gene matches: 4. CDR1 and CDR2 from the germline V gene are DFQATT and SNEGSKA (reference sequence). This CDR3 is 14 amino acids long. CDR3 region: CSASLAGGSNEQFF. CDR3 in DNA: TGCAGTGCTAGTTTAGCGGGGGGGAGCAATGAGCAGTTCTTC.

J is TRBJ1-3 and V is TRBV18; D not resolved. Between the trimmed V and J ends, which lost 3 bases and 0 bases, there was a span of 9 bases. The CDR3 is 15 amino acids. Germline CDR1 and CDR2: KGHSH and LQKENI. For the CDR3, the DNA is TGTGCCAGCTCACCTCCGGGTTTCTCTGGAAACACCATATATTTT. Amino acids: CASSPPGFSGNTIYF.

This clonotype showed up many times. This chain connects TRBV29-1 to TRBJ2-1, with D possibly being TRBD1 (5 bases). Germline CDR1 reads SQVTM; CDR2 reads ANQGSEA. V was clipped by 3 bases and J by 7 bases, with 16 bases between them. This CDR3 region has 14 residues. The CDR3 here is CSVDGYKGKNEQFF. CDR3 DNA: TGCAGCGTTGATGGGTACAAGGGGAAAAATGAGCAGTTCTTC.

This clonotype occurred many times. V is TRBV20-1 and J is TRBJ2-1; D is perhaps TRBD2 (5 bases). Looked up from germline, CDR1 is DFQATT and CDR2 is SNEGSKA (reference sequence). V lost 6 bases and J lost 10, with 13 bases in between. The CDR3 spans 11 residues. In nucleotides, the CDR3 is TGCAGTGCGGAGCGGCGGCGGGAGCAGTTCTTC. It is translated as CSAERRREQFF.

The gene calls are TRBV9 and TRBJ2-1; D perhaps matches TRBD2 (6 bases). The CDR3 contains 17 residues. The germline V gene encodes CDR1 SGDLS and CDR2 YYNGEE. Trimming stripped 5 bases from V and 1 base from J, with 19 bases between. CDR3 protein: CASREADGTSSYNEQFF. CDR3 nucleotide sequence: TGTGCCAGCAGAGAAGCTGACGGGACTTCATCCTACAATGAGCAGTTCTTC.

The sample holds a few counts of this clonotype. The chain has TRBV5-5 and TRBJ1-1; a possible D gene is TRBD1 (5 bases). The CDR3 loop spans 15 amino acids. Germline CDR1 SGHKS, CDR2 YYEKEE (reference sequence). The ends were cut back, 0 bases at V and 4 bases at J, with 13 bases in the middle. This CDR3 is CASSLEPGVVTEAFF. The DNA for the CDR3 is TGTGCCAGCAGCTTGGAACCGGGGGTCGTCACTGAAGCTTTCTTT.

This clonotype was counted between two and nine times. V is TRBV6-1 and J is TRBJ1-5, with no clear D. V lost 3 bases and J lost 4, with 10 bases in between. The CDR3 loop spans 14 amino acids. Germline lookup yields CDR1 MNHNS and CDR2 SASEGT. The CDR3 protein is CASSDYWLNQPQHF. The CDR3 DNA is TGTGCCAGCAGTGACTACTGGCTAAATCAGCCCCAGCATTTT.

V is TRBV29-1 and J is TRBJ2-5; 7 nucleotides line up with TRBD2. The CDR3 is 16 amino acids. V was pared by 0 bases and J by 4 bases, with 11 bases of the junction left unmatched. Germline assignment: CDR1 SQVTM and CDR2 ANQGSEA. The CDR3 is CSVEDRVGLVGETQYF. The DNA for the CDR3 is TGCAGCGTTGAAGATCGAGTAGGACTAGTGGGAGAGACCCAGTACTTC. Full variable domain (rest looked up from reference TRBV29-1 and TRBJ2-5): SAVISQKPSRDICQRGTSLTIQCQVDSQVTMMFWYRQQPGQSLTLIATANQGSEATYESGFVIDKFPISRPNLTFSTLTVSNMSPEDSSIYLCSVEDRVGLVGETQYFGPGTRLLVL.